What follows is one T cell receptor beta chain and its context. Its antigen is still unknown. Sequencing was performed with immunoSEQ multiplex PCR; in TCRdb, only in-frame clones are kept and a portion is missing. The repertoire holds about 17,000 clones, with 87% as singletons. V lost 4 bases, J lost 1 base, and 7 bases stayed unmatched. Per the germline V gene, CDR1 is SGHNT and CDR2 is YYREEE (reference sequence). The CDR3 extends over 15 amino acids. Time point meaning: newly diagnosed, previously untreated cHL patient sample. Untreated, newly diagnosed classical Hodgkin lymphoma PBMCs were used for comparison. The data derive from a study of PD-1 blockade in classical Hodgkin lymphoma. Study-wide points: Causes of the repertoire differences remain undefined, possibly disease activity or prior therapy. Newly diagnosed patients reportedly had lower baseline TCR diversity than healthy donors.

This receptor was obtained from a human donor with classical Hodgkin lymphoma. The specimen was peripheral blood mononuclear cells (PBMCs). The chain carries TRBV5-4 and TRBJ2-7, with 8 bases that match TRBD1. The CDR3 DNA reads as TGTGCCAGCAGCCAGGGACAGGACGAGTCCTACGAGCAGTACTTC. This translates into CASSQGQDESYEQYF. Full variable domain (remainder filled in from reference TRBV5-4 and TRBJ2-7): ETGVTQSPTHLIKTRGQQVTLRCSSQSGHNTVSWYQQALGQGPQFIFQYYREEENGRGNFPPRFSGLQFPNYSSELNVNALELDDSALYLCASSQGQDESYEQYFGPGTRLTVT.